One and the same sample provided the 10 T cell receptor beta chains below, sequenced in a study of T cells after yellow fever vaccination. TCRdb reprocessed the 5' RACE reads with MiXCR, giving one entry per CDR3 protein. Seen here are 350,000 to 550,000 distinct CDR3 sequences, roughly a sixth observed once, and the top ten hold 15% to 20%. Sequencing was performed on PBMCs, taken before the yellow fever booster vaccination. The receptors stem from a man aged 18 to 30 who received the YFV17D yellow fever vaccine.

The rearrangement uses TRBV6-5 and TRBJ2-2; TRBD2 might be the D (5 bases). CDR3 length: 15 amino acids. Trimming took off 4 bases at V and 4 bases at J, with 13 bases between the two ends. CDR1 and CDR2 (germline): MNHEY, SVGAGI. The CDR3 region has the DNA TGTGCCAGCAGTTCGTATGCGGGTGGCACCGGGGAGCTGTTTTTT. It is translated as CASSSYAGGTGELFF.

The chain is built from TRBV12-3 or TRBV12-4 and TRBJ1-5; D is unresolved. Trimming removed 2 bases at V and 7 bases at J, with 9 bases between. The CDR3 is 13 residues long. The CDR3 region has the DNA TGTGCCAGCAGTTTAAGGGAGAGACAGCCCCAGCATTTT. This sequence encodes CASSLRERQPQHF.

This clonotype was seen a few times. The V gene is TRBV12-3 or TRBV12-4, the J gene TRBJ1-1, with 8 bases fitting TRBD1. The CDR3 has 13 amino acids. The V segment lost 9 bases and the J segment 1 base; nucleotides outside the gene matches: 4. The CDR3 DNA is TGTGCCAGTTACAGGGGGAGGAACACTGAAGCTTTCTTT. Its translation: CASYRGRNTEAFF.

This clonotype was counted at least ten times. The chain couples TRBV20-1 to TRBJ2-1, with 10 bases matching TRBD2. The J segment lost 7 bases and the V segment lost 7 bases, leaving 13 bases of the junction unmatched. Germline CDR1 and CDR2: DFQATT and SNEGSKA (reference sequence). CDR3 length equals 15 residues. The CDR3 bases are TGCAGTGGTTCCCCTCTAGCGGGGGTGGGGAATGAGCAGTTCTTC. This encodes CSGSPLAGVGNEQFF.

The rearrangement links TRBV7-9 to TRBJ1-1; D is unclear. The ends were cut back, 5 bases at V and 7 bases at J, with 14 bases in the middle. This CDR3 region has 13 residues. Germline CDR1 and CDR2: SEHNR and FQNEAQ (reference sequence). CDR3 loop: CASSLRTANEAFF. CDR3 DNA: TGTGCCAGCAGCCTAAGGACCGCTAATGAAGCTTTCTTT.

The chain uses TRBV18 and TRBJ2-3; the match to TRBD1 covers 8 bases. The CDR3 sequence is 17 residues long. Germline lookup yields CDR1 KGHSH and CDR2 LQKENI. With 5 bases clipped from V and 0 bases from J, the junction kept 10 bases outside the gene matches. Here the CDR3 DNA reads TGTGCCAGCTCAGTCGGTCAGGGGGCTGGAAGCACAGATACGCAGTATTTT. Residues: CASSVGQGAGSTDTQYF.

This clonotype has ten or more counts. J is TRBJ2-7 and V is TRBV2; 9 bases are shared with TRBD2. After removal of 3 bases from V and 3 bases from J, the junction contained 3 bases not matched to a gene. CDR1 is SNHLY, CDR2 FYNNEI, per germline. This CDR3 has 14 amino acids. CDR3: CASSEAAGGYEQYV. The DNA for the CDR3 is TGTGCCAGCAGTGAGGCAGCGGGGGGCTACGAGCAGTACGTC.

This clonotype has a handful of counts. The CDR3, as DNA: TGCAGTGCCATCAGGGGGCGTTTGGGAAAACTGTTTTTT. As protein: CSAIRGRLGKLFF. The gene calls are TRBV20-1 and TRBJ1-4, with 8 bases that match TRBD1. J was trimmed by 10 bases and V by 6 bases; bases with no gene match: 10. The germline V gene has CDR1 DFQATT and CDR2 SNEGSKA (reference sequence). This CDR3 has 13 amino acids.

The CDR3 is CASTRQGDGYTF. CDR3 nucleotides: TGTGCCAGCACGAGACAGGGAGATGGCTACACCTTC. V is TRBV7-9 and J is TRBJ1-2; 7 bases agree with TRBD1. This CDR3 comprises 12 residues. Per the germline V gene, CDR1 is SEHNR and CDR2 is FQNEAQ (reference sequence). V lost 7 bases, J lost 6 bases, and 5 bases stayed unmatched.

This clonotype was recorded once. The V and J genes are TRBV4-3 and TRBJ2-3; 11 nucleotides align to TRBD2. Germline lookup yields CDR1 LGHNA and CDR2 YSLEER. Trimming cost V 3 bases and J 0 bases; bases outside gene matches: 5. This CDR3 is built from 17 residues. The CDR3 protein is CASSQSRLAGSTDTQYF. DNA of the CDR3: TGCGCCAGCAGCCAGTCCAGACTAGCGGGAAGCACAGATACGCAGTATTTT.